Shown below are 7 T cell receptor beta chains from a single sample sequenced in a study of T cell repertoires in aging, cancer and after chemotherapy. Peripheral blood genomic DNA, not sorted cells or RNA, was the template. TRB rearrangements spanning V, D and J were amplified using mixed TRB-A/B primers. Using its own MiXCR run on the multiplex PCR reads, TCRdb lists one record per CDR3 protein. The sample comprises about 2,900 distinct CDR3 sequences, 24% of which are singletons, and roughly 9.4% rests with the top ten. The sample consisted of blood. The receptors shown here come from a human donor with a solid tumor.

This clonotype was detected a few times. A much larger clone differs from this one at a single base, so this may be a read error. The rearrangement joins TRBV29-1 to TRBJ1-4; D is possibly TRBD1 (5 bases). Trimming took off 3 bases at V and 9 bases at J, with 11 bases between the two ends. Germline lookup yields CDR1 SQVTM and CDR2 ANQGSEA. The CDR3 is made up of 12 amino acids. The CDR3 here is CSVDGGGKKLFF. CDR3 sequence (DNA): TGCAGCGTTGACGGTGGGGGGAAAAAACTGTTTTTT.

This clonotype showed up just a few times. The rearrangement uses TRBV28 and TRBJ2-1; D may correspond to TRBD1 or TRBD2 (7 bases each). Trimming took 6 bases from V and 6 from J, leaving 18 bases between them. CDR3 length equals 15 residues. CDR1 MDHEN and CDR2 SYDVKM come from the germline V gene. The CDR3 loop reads CASSPTGRGVNEQFF. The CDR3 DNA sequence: TGTGCCAGCAGCCCGACAGGGAGGGGGGTCAATGAGCAGTTCTTC.

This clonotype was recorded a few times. CDR3 coding DNA: TGTGCCAGCAGCTTAAATAGCAATCAGCCCCAGCATTTT. Translated: CASSLNSNQPQHF. This chain joins TRBV7-2 and TRBJ1-5; D call uncertain. CDR1 and CDR2 (germline): SGHTA, FQGNSA. V lost 2 bases and J 0 bases, leaving 2 bases between the germline ends. This CDR3 has 13 residues.

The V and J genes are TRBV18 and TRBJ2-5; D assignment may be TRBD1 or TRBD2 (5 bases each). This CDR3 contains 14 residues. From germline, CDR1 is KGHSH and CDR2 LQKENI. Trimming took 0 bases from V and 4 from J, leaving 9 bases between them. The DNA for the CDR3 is TGTGCCAGCTCACCACCCGGGACCCTAGAGACCCAGTACTTC. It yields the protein CASSPPGTLETQYF.

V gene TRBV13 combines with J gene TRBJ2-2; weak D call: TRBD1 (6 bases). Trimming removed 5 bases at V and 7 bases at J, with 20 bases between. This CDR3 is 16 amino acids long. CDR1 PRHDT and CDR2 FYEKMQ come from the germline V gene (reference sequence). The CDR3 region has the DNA TGTGCCAGCAGCCCATGGGACATCCCCTTAAGCGGGGAGCTGTTTTTT. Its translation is CASSPWDIPLSGELFF.

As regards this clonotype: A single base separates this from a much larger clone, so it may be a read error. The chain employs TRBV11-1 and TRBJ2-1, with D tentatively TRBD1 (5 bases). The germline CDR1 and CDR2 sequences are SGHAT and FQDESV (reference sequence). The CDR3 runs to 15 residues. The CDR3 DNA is TGTGCCAGCAGCTTAGAGGCAGGGCGTCACAATAAGCAGTTCTTC. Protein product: CASSLEAGRHNKQFF.

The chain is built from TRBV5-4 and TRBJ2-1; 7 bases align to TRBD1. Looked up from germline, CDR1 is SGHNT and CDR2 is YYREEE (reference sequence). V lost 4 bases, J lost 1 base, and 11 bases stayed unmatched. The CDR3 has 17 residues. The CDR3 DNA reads TGTGCCAGCAGCCAAGGGACAGCCTCGGGTTCCTACAATGAGCAGTTCTTC. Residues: CASSQGTASGSYNEQFF.